The rows below give T cell receptor beta chains drawn from one sample of a study of CD8+CD57+ T cells in acquired aplastic anemia. TCRdb reprocessed the reads with MiXCR, giving one entry per CDR3 protein. The sample consists of 150,000 to 200,000 distinct CDR3 sequences, around half of them appearing once. Sequencing input: sorted CD4+, CD8+, or CD8+CD57+ T cells (not recorded which) from PBMCs. Every receptor here comes from a human donor with aplastic anemia. Each CDR3 is given with its conserved first and last residue. Fields, in order: CDR3 length, D gene, V gene, J gene, clone size, CDR3 protein, CDR3 DNA. The D gene is left open where the match is weak. Rows give clone size only sometimes, using once, few, many, or a class for an expanded clone.

CDR3 length: 11; D gene: .; V gene: TRBV2; J gene: TRBJ2-7; clone size: .; CDR3 protein: CASTHTYEQYF; CDR3 DNA: TGTGCCAGCACTCATACCTACGAGCAGTACTTC
CDR3 length: 12; D gene: TRBD1; V gene: TRBV10-3; J gene: TRBJ2-7; clone size: once; CDR3 protein: CAIRGQGAGVYF; CDR3 DNA: TGTGCCATCAGGGGACAGGGGGCTGGGGTGTACTTC
CDR3 length: 16; D gene: TRBD2; V gene: TRBV4-2; J gene: TRBJ2-3; clone size: many; CDR3 protein: CASSQAAGAPGDTQYF; CDR3 DNA: TGTGCCAGCAGCCAAGCAGCGGGGGCCCCGGGAGATACGCAGTATTTT
CDR3 length: 16; D gene: TRBD2; V gene: TRBV19; J gene: TRBJ2-3; clone size: .; CDR3 protein: CASSIARLADTDTQYF; CDR3 DNA: TGTGCCAGTAGTATTGCGCGCCTAGCGGACACAGATACGCAGTATTTT
CDR3 length: 17; D gene: TRBD1; V gene: TRBV6-7; J gene: TRBJ1-4; clone size: few; CDR3 protein: CASSYPTGVATNEKLFF; CDR3 DNA: TGTGCCAGCAGTTACCCCACAGGGGTGGCAACTAATGAAAAACTGTTTTTT
CDR3 length: 15; D gene: TRBD1; V gene: TRBV20-1; J gene: TRBJ1-5; clone size: few; CDR3 protein: CSARVSGGDVQPQHF; CDR3 DNA: TGCAGTGCTAGAGTGTCAGGGGGGGACGTTCAGCCCCAGCATTTT
CDR3 length: 16; D gene: .; V gene: TRBV15; J gene: TRBJ2-7; clone size: .; CDR3 protein: CATSREVRAATYEQYF; CDR3 DNA: TGTGCCACCAGCAGAGAGGTGAGGGCAGCTACCTACGAGCAGTACTTC
CDR3 length: 14; D gene: .; V gene: TRBV27; J gene: TRBJ1-5; clone size: few; CDR3 protein: CASSYQGVGQPQHF; CDR3 DNA: TGTGCCAGCAGTTACCAGGGAGTAGGGCAGCCCCAGCATTTT
CDR3 length: 14; D gene: .; V gene: TRBV12-3/TRBV12-4; J gene: TRBJ1-6; clone size: .; CDR3 protein: CASSFREGNTPLHF; CDR3 DNA: TGTGCCAGCAGTTTTAGGGAAGGGAACACACCCCTCCACTTT
CDR3 length: 14; D gene: .; V gene: TRBV20-1; J gene: TRBJ2-7; clone size: few; CDR3 protein: CSARDHRIFYEQYF; CDR3 DNA: TGCAGTGCTAGAGATCATCGGATCTTTTACGAGCAGTACTTC
CDR3 length: 14; D gene: .; V gene: TRBV19; J gene: TRBJ1-3; clone size: many; CDR3 protein: CASSITGPGNTIYF; CDR3 DNA: TGTGCCAGTAGTATAACAGGGCCCGGAAACACCATATATTTT
CDR3 length: 15; D gene: .; V gene: TRBV20-1; J gene: TRBJ2-7; clone size: once; CDR3 protein: CSATTPAGNSYEQYF; CDR3 DNA: TGCAGTGCTACCACCCCAGCCGGCAACTCCTACGAGCAGTACTTC
CDR3 length: 13; D gene: TRBD1; V gene: TRBV24-1; J gene: TRBJ2-1; clone size: .; CDR3 protein: CATKDRGTNEQFF; CDR3 DNA: TGTGCCACCAAGGACAGGGGTACCAATGAGCAGTTCTTC
CDR3 length: 18; D gene: .; V gene: TRBV6-2/TRBV6-3; J gene: TRBJ2-1; clone size: .; CDR3 protein: CASSYGQGGLRDSDEQFF; CDR3 DNA: TGTGCCAGCAGTTACGGCCAGGGGGGCTTGAGAGACAGCGATGAGCAGTTCTTC
CDR3 length: 18; D gene: TRBD2; V gene: TRBV10-3; J gene: TRBJ2-5; clone size: few; CDR3 protein: CAISARLAGEKSRETQYF; CDR3 DNA: TGTGCCATCAGTGCGCGACTAGCGGGGGAGAAATCGAGGGAGACCCAGTACTTC
CDR3 length: 13; D gene: .; V gene: TRBV6-1; J gene: TRBJ2-7; clone size: once; CDR3 protein: CASSEQDNYGQYF; CDR3 DNA: TGTGCCAGCAGCGAGCAGGACAACTACGGACAGTACTTC
CDR3 length: 14; D gene: TRBD1; V gene: TRBV5-8; J gene: TRBJ1-2; clone size: .; CDR3 protein: CASSSGGADYGYTF; CDR3 DNA: TGTGCCAGCAGCTCAGGGGGCGCCGACTATGGCTACACCTTC
CDR3 length: 16; D gene: .; V gene: TRBV15; J gene: TRBJ1-6; clone size: many; CDR3 protein: CATSRGTRVKISPLHF; CDR3 DNA: TGTGCCACCAGCAGAGGGACTCGGGTAAAAATTTCACCCCTCCACTTT
CDR3 length: 14; D gene: TRBD2; V gene: TRBV5-4; J gene: TRBJ2-7; clone size: many; CDR3 protein: CASSPGLAGNEQYF; CDR3 DNA: TGTGCCAGCAGCCCAGGACTAGCGGGGAACGAGCAGTACTTC
CDR3 length: 16; D gene: TRBD2; V gene: TRBV15; J gene: TRBJ2-2; clone size: .; CDR3 protein: CATSRTSGRNTGELFF; CDR3 DNA: TGTGCCACCAGCAGAACTAGCGGCCGGAACACCGGGGAGCTGTTTTTT
CDR3 length: 14; D gene: .; V gene: TRBV19; J gene: TRBJ1-6; clone size: .; CDR3 protein: CASSITGSNSPLHF; CDR3 DNA: TGTGCCAGTAGTATCACAGGGAGCAATTCACCCCTCCACTTT
CDR3 length: 16; D gene: TRBD1; V gene: TRBV5-6; J gene: TRBJ2-1; clone size: few; CDR3 protein: CASSVPGQGPYNEQFF; CDR3 DNA: TGTGCCAGCAGCGTTCCGGGACAGGGGCCCTACAATGAGCAGTTCTTC
CDR3 length: 13; D gene: TRBD1; V gene: TRBV5-1; J gene: TRBJ1-4; clone size: many; CDR3 protein: CASSFQGDEKLFF; CDR3 DNA: TGCGCCAGCAGTTTCCAGGGGGATGAAAAACTGTTTTTT
CDR3 length: 16; D gene: .; V gene: TRBV10-1; J gene: TRBJ1-5; clone size: .; CDR3 protein: CASSEWSAHSNQPQHF; CDR3 DNA: TGCGCCAGCAGTGAGTGGTCAGCACATAGCAATCAGCCCCAGCATTTT
CDR3 length: 10; D gene: .; V gene: TRBV2; J gene: TRBJ1-6; clone size: .; CDR3 protein: CASSVQGVHF; CDR3 DNA: TGTGCCAGCAGTGTACAGGGCGTCCACTTT
CDR3 length: 19; D gene: TRBD1; V gene: TRBV3-1; J gene: TRBJ1-1; clone size: .; CDR3 protein: CAISPTPPTGPVRDTEAFF; CDR3 DNA: TGTGCCATCAGCCCCACCCCCCCGACAGGGCCGGTGAGGGACACTGAAGCTTTCTTT
CDR3 length: 15; D gene: TRBD1; V gene: TRBV2; J gene: TRBJ1-2; clone size: many; CDR3 protein: CASSEAGGDVGGYTF; CDR3 DNA: TGTGCCAGCAGTGAAGCAGGGGGCGACGTTGGTGGCTACACCTTC
CDR3 length: 10; D gene: .; V gene: TRBV29-1; J gene: TRBJ1-2; clone size: few; CDR3 protein: CSADLYGYTF; CDR3 DNA: TGCAGCGCCGATCTCTATGGCTACACCTTC
CDR3 length: 14; D gene: TRBD1; V gene: TRBV18; J gene: TRBJ1-1; clone size: .; CDR3 protein: CASSQSTGDTEAFF; CDR3 DNA: TGTGCCAGCTCACAGTCGACAGGGGACACTGAAGCTTTCTTT
CDR3 length: 17; D gene: .; V gene: TRBV4-3; J gene: TRBJ2-3; clone size: .; CDR3 protein: CASSQDSRGGRRDTQYF; CDR3 DNA: TGCGCCAGCAGCCAAGATTCGAGGGGGGGGCGGAGAGATACGCAGTATTTT
CDR3 length: 14; D gene: TRBD1; V gene: TRBV27; J gene: TRBJ1-2; clone size: few; CDR3 protein: CASRAQGGNYGYTF; CDR3 DNA: TGTGCCAGCAGGGCTCAGGGGGGGAACTATGGCTACACCTTC
CDR3 length: 14; D gene: .; V gene: TRBV10-3; J gene: TRBJ1-1; clone size: .; CDR3 protein: CAISEYRAYTEAFF; CDR3 DNA: TGTGCCATCAGTGAGTACAGGGCTTACACTGAAGCTTTCTTT
CDR3 length: 14; D gene: .; V gene: TRBV20-1; J gene: TRBJ1-5; clone size: .; CDR3 protein: CSARGPGRNQPQHF; CDR3 DNA: TGCAGTGCTAGAGGTCCGGGGCGCAATCAGCCCCAGCATTTT
CDR3 length: 17; D gene: .; V gene: TRBV6-1; J gene: TRBJ2-2; clone size: .; CDR3 protein: CASSRNRVTANTGELFF; CDR3 DNA: TGTGCCAGCAGCCGAAACCGGGTGACAGCAAACACCGGGGAGCTGTTTTTT
CDR3 length: 14; D gene: TRBD1; V gene: TRBV2; J gene: TRBJ1-2; clone size: .; CDR3 protein: CTSSRQGTFDGYTF; CDR3 DNA: TGTACCAGCAGTCGACAGGGTACCTTCGATGGCTACACCTTC
CDR3 length: 16; D gene: .; V gene: TRBV7-7; J gene: TRBJ2-5; clone size: many; CDR3 protein: CASSLSPTLGQETQYF; CDR3 DNA: TGTGCTAGCAGCCTATCCCCCACCCTGGGCCAAGAGACCCAGTACTTC
CDR3 length: 15; D gene: TRBD1; V gene: TRBV6-1; J gene: TRBJ1-5; clone size: many; CDR3 protein: CASSSGGESFQPQHF; CDR3 DNA: TGTGCCAGCAGCTCAGGGGGGGAGAGCTTTCAGCCCCAGCATTTT
CDR3 length: 16; D gene: .; V gene: TRBV5-1; J gene: TRBJ1-3; clone size: many; CDR3 protein: CASSSLPKTSGNTIYF; CDR3 DNA: TGCGCCAGCAGCTCCCTTCCCAAGACCTCTGGAAACACCATATATTTT
CDR3 length: 16; D gene: TRBD2; V gene: TRBV10-1; J gene: TRBJ2-1; clone size: .; CDR3 protein: CASSESSGGAYNEQFF; CDR3 DNA: TGCGCCAGCAGTGAGTCCAGCGGGGGGGCCTACAATGAGCAGTTCTTC
CDR3 length: 12; D gene: .; V gene: TRBV7-2; J gene: TRBJ1-2; clone size: few; CDR3 protein: CASTQGPYGYTF; CDR3 DNA: TGTGCCAGCACCCAGGGGCCCTATGGCTACACCTTC
CDR3 length: 12; D gene: .; V gene: TRBV18; J gene: TRBJ1-2; clone size: few; CDR3 protein: CASSPPGTAPTF; CDR3 DNA: TGTGCCAGCTCACCACCGGGTACGGCCCCCACCTTC
CDR3 length: 15; D gene: TRBD1; V gene: TRBV20-1; J gene: TRBJ1-1; clone size: many; CDR3 protein: CSARETGRRNTEAFF; CDR3 DNA: TGCAGTGCTAGAGAGACAGGGAGGAGGAACACTGAAGCTTTCTTT
CDR3 length: 14; D gene: .; V gene: TRBV20-1; J gene: TRBJ1-2; clone size: many; CDR3 protein: CSANPRYRVGGYTF; CDR3 DNA: TGCAGTGCTAATCCGAGATACAGAGTAGGAGGCTACACCTTC
CDR3 length: 17; D gene: .; V gene: TRBV4-2; J gene: TRBJ1-5; clone size: many; CDR3 protein: CASSQGTPGGDNQPQHF; CDR3 DNA: TGTGCCAGCAGCCAAGGGACCCCAGGCGGAGACAATCAGCCCCAGCATTTT
CDR3 length: 15; D gene: .; V gene: TRBV11-2; J gene: TRBJ2-1; clone size: many; CDR3 protein: CASSLDMGYNSEQFF; CDR3 DNA: TGTGCCAGCAGCTTAGATATGGGCTATAATAGTGAGCAGTTCTTC
CDR3 length: 16; D gene: TRBD2; V gene: TRBV7-8; J gene: TRBJ2-3; clone size: once; CDR3 protein: CASSLAFGGATDTQYF; CDR3 DNA: TGTGCCAGCAGCTTAGCGTTCGGGGGGGCCACAGATACGCAGTATTTT
CDR3 length: 13; D gene: .; V gene: TRBV7-8; J gene: TRBJ1-5; clone size: .; CDR3 protein: CASSKSQGQPQHF; CDR3 DNA: TGTGCCAGCAGCAAAAGCCAGGGCCAGCCCCAGCATTTT
CDR3 length: 16; D gene: .; V gene: TRBV7-8; J gene: TRBJ2-1; clone size: .; CDR3 protein: CASSLEAQLPRNEQFF; CDR3 DNA: TGTGCCAGCAGCTTAGAGGCGCAGCTCCCTCGCAATGAGCAGTTCTTC
CDR3 length: 13; D gene: .; V gene: TRBV14; J gene: TRBJ2-5; clone size: many; CDR3 protein: CASSQDRVGTQYF; CDR3 DNA: TGTGCCAGCAGCCAAGATAGGGTGGGGACCCAGTACTTC
CDR3 length: 15; D gene: .; V gene: TRBV27; J gene: TRBJ2-1; clone size: many; CDR3 protein: CASSSLWAVMDEQFF; CDR3 DNA: TGTGCCAGCAGTTCTCTCTGGGCAGTTATGGATGAGCAGTTCTTC
CDR3 length: 12; D gene: .; V gene: TRBV12-3/TRBV12-4; J gene: TRBJ2-1; clone size: many; CDR3 protein: CASSPPYNEQFF; CDR3 DNA: TGTGCCAGCAGTCCGCCCTACAATGAGCAGTTCTTC
CDR3 length: 14; D gene: .; V gene: TRBV3-1; J gene: TRBJ2-6; clone size: many; CDR3 protein: CASTVGPGANVLTF; CDR3 DNA: TGTGCCAGCACTGTGGGGCCAGGGGCCAACGTCCTGACTTTC
CDR3 length: 17; D gene: TRBD1; V gene: TRBV5-1; J gene: TRBJ1-1; clone size: many; CDR3 protein: CASNYAGAGGNLAEAFF; CDR3 DNA: TGCGCCAGCAATTATGCGGGGGCAGGGGGCAATTTGGCTGAAGCTTTCTTT
CDR3 length: 15; D gene: .; V gene: TRBV7-6; J gene: TRBJ2-3; clone size: .; CDR3 protein: CASSFRGAGTDTQYF; CDR3 DNA: TGTGCCAGCAGCTTCCGGGGGGCCGGCACAGATACGCAGTATTTT